This T cell receptor beta chain was sequenced for a study of T cells expressing NK-cell markers. Each CDR3 protein gets one entry in TCRdb, which reprocessed the 5' RACE reads and gives no DNA. The record lists a few hundred thousand distinct CDR3 sequences, of which the ten most abundant hold 0.39%. The CDR3 loop spans 14 amino acids. Germline CDR1 and CDR2: KGHSH and LQKENI. The receptor's source is a man aged 18 to 30 in good health. Sequenced material: blood T cells: a sorted CD56 or NKG2C T cell subset, CD4+ or CD8+ T cells, or bulk PBMC T cells (not recorded which). The chain is built from TRBV18 and TRBJ2-5; the D call of TRBD2 rests on TCRdb alone, since no DNA is present to check it. This chain's CDR3 is CASSPYEGIQTQYF. Full variable domain (outside the CDR3, taken from reference TRBV18 and TRBJ2-5): NAGVMQNPRHLVRRRGQEARLRCSPMKGHSHVYWYRQLPEEGLKFMVYLQKENIIDESGMPKERFSAEFPKEGPSILRIQQVVRGDSAAYFCASSPYEGIQTQYFGPGTRLLVL.